This is a list of T cell receptor beta chains from one sample in a study of OX40 agonist ivuxolimab in advanced cancers. TCRdb keeps only in-frame clones here, not all; method: immunoSEQ multiplex PCR. The sample has around 75,000 clones; about 90% are singletons. The source material was CD4+ or CD8+ T cells sorted from blood, sampled in a trial of the OX40 agonist ivuxolimab. These receptors all stem from an adult with an advanced solid tumor such as melanoma, head and neck, liver or kidney cancer. CDR3s include the opening cysteine and the closing phenylalanine or tryptophan. A D gene is named only where the DNA matches it firmly. Not every row has a clone size; where given, it reads once, few, many or a size class.

d_gene: .; v_gene: TRBV9; j_gene: TRBJ2-7; abundance: .; CDR3nt: TGTGCCAGCAGCGAAGTAGTAGCGGAGCCTGACTACGAGCAGTACTTC; CDR3aa: CASSEVVAEPDYEQYF
d_gene: .; v_gene: TRBV25-1; j_gene: TRBJ1-1; abundance: .; CDR3nt: TGTGCCAGCAGTGGAGACCCAACCAGCACTGAAGCTTTCTTT; CDR3aa: CASSGDPTSTEAFF
d_gene: .; v_gene: TRBV4-2; j_gene: TRBJ2-7; abundance: few; CDR3nt: TGTGCCAGCAGCCAAGGGCAGGGTGGCGACGAGCAGTACTTC; CDR3aa: CASSQGQGGDEQYF
d_gene: .; v_gene: TRBV9; j_gene: TRBJ2-2; abundance: once; CDR3nt: TGTGCCAGCAGCGTAGATTTGACCGGGGAGCTGTTTTTT; CDR3aa: CASSVDLTGELFF
d_gene: TRBD2; v_gene: TRBV13; j_gene: TRBJ2-1; abundance: .; CDR3nt: TGTGCCAGCAGCCACAAGACTAGCGGGATCTACAATGAGCAGTTCTTC; CDR3aa: CASSHKTSGIYNEQFF
d_gene: TRBD2; v_gene: TRBV2; j_gene: TRBJ2-7; abundance: .; CDR3nt: TGTGCCAGCACCGGAGGGGCTAGCGGGAGATACGAGCAGTACTTC; CDR3aa: CASTGGASGRYEQYF
d_gene: TRBD2; v_gene: TRBV6-6; j_gene: TRBJ2-3; abundance: .; CDR3nt: TGTGCCGCCCGGAGGGAGGGGAGCACAGATACGCAGTATTTT; CDR3aa: CAARREGSTDTQYF
d_gene: .; v_gene: TRBV7-2; j_gene: TRBJ2-2; abundance: .; CDR3nt: TGTGCCAGCAGCTTAGACCGGCAGGTCAAGGGGGAGCTGTTTTTT; CDR3aa: CASSLDRQVKGELFF
d_gene: .; v_gene: TRBV7-2; j_gene: TRBJ1-3; abundance: .; CDR3nt: TGTGCCAGCAGCACAGGCTCTGGAAACACCATATATTTT; CDR3aa: CASSTGSGNTIYF
d_gene: TRBD1; v_gene: TRBV28; j_gene: TRBJ1-2; abundance: .; CDR3nt: TGTGCCAGCAAAAACAGGGGCCTTACTTCCTATCGTGGCTACACCTTC; CDR3aa: CASKNRGLTSYRGYTF
d_gene: .; v_gene: TRBV5-6; j_gene: TRBJ1-3; abundance: once; CDR3nt: TGTGCCAGCAGCCTCTACACAATCTCTGGAAACACCATATATTTT; CDR3aa: CASSLYTISGNTIYF
d_gene: .; v_gene: TRBV19; j_gene: TRBJ1-5; abundance: once; CDR3nt: TGTGCCAGTAGTATTGGGTTCAATCAGCCCCAGCATTTT; CDR3aa: CASSIGFNQPQHF
d_gene: .; v_gene: TRBV18; j_gene: TRBJ1-1; abundance: .; CDR3nt: TGTGCCAGTCTGACTAACACTGAAGCTTTCTTT; CDR3aa: CASLTNTEAFF
d_gene: TRBD1; v_gene: TRBV15; j_gene: TRBJ1-1; abundance: .; CDR3nt: TGTGCCACCAGCAGAGCCCGTGGACAGGGGCGAAACACTGAAGCTTTCTTT; CDR3aa: CATSRARGQGRNTEAFF
d_gene: .; v_gene: TRBV11-1; j_gene: TRBJ2-7; abundance: .; CDR3nt: TGTGCCAGCAGGTTAAAACAGGGTCTAGGCTACGAGCAGTACTTC; CDR3aa: CASRLKQGLGYEQYF
d_gene: .; v_gene: TRBV6-6; j_gene: TRBJ1-1; abundance: .; CDR3nt: TGTGCCAGCAGCGAACCGGCGGGACCCACTGAAGCTTTCTTT; CDR3aa: CASSEPAGPTEAFF
d_gene: TRBD2; v_gene: TRBV29-1; j_gene: TRBJ2-7; abundance: .; CDR3nt: TGCAGCGTTCGGGCTAGCGGGTCCTACGAGCAGTACTTC; CDR3aa: CSVRASGSYEQYF
d_gene: .; v_gene: TRBV27; j_gene: TRBJ1-1; abundance: .; CDR3nt: TGTGCCAGCAGACTATTGGGGGCGAACACTGAAGCTTTCTTT; CDR3aa: CASRLLGANTEAFF
d_gene: .; v_gene: TRBV6-1; j_gene: TRBJ2-3; abundance: .; CDR3nt: TGTGCCAGCAGTGAATATAGCGTCCCATCCACAGATACGCAGTATTTT; CDR3aa: CASSEYSVPSTDTQYF
d_gene: .; v_gene: TRBV6-1; j_gene: TRBJ2-3; abundance: .; CDR3nt: TGTGCCAGCAGTCGGGGGACGTCAGATACGCAGTATTTT; CDR3aa: CASSRGTSDTQYF
d_gene: .; v_gene: TRBV2; j_gene: TRBJ2-7; abundance: .; CDR3nt: TGTGCCAGCAGGCCCACCGACTTCGGGTGGGGGCAGTACTTC; CDR3aa: CASRPTDFGWGQYF
d_gene: TRBD1; v_gene: TRBV29-1; j_gene: TRBJ2-3; abundance: .; CDR3nt: TGCAGCGGCCAAGACAGGGGAAAAACAGATACGCAGTATTTT; CDR3aa: CSGQDRGKTDTQYF
d_gene: TRBD1; v_gene: TRBV30; j_gene: TRBJ1-1; abundance: .; CDR3nt: TGTGCCTGGAGTGTACAGGGGAAGAACACTGAAGCTTTCTTT; CDR3aa: CAWSVQGKNTEAFF
d_gene: TRBD1; v_gene: TRBV6-5; j_gene: TRBJ2-5; abundance: .; CDR3nt: TGTGCCAGCAGCCCTAACAGGGGCCAAGAGACCCAGTACTTC; CDR3aa: CASSPNRGQETQYF
d_gene: TRBD1; v_gene: TRBV7-8; j_gene: TRBJ1-2; abundance: once; CDR3nt: TGTGCCAGCAGCTTAGACAGGGGCTATGGCTACACCTTC; CDR3aa: CASSLDRGYGYTF
d_gene: .; v_gene: TRBV5-6; j_gene: TRBJ1-4; abundance: .; CDR3nt: TGTGCCAGCAGCGGTGACCGGGACACCGAAAAACTGTTTTTT; CDR3aa: CASSGDRDTEKLFF
d_gene: .; v_gene: TRBV28; j_gene: TRBJ1-2; abundance: .; CDR3nt: TGTGCCAGCAGATCGGGCCCCCCTCCGAACTATGGCTACACCTTC; CDR3aa: CASRSGPPPNYGYTF
d_gene: .; v_gene: TRBV6-5; j_gene: TRBJ2-7; abundance: .; CDR3nt: TGTGCCAGTCAGGGCCTTAGCTCCTACGAGCAGTACTTC; CDR3aa: CASQGLSSYEQYF
d_gene: TRBD1; v_gene: TRBV10-3; j_gene: TRBJ1-1; abundance: .; CDR3nt: TGTGCCATCAGCCCGGACAGGGGGCCGACTGAAGCTTTCTTT; CDR3aa: CAISPDRGPTEAFF
d_gene: .; v_gene: TRBV11-1; j_gene: TRBJ2-1; abundance: .; CDR3nt: TGTGCCAGCAGCCTTAGCGTAGACTACAATGAGCAGTTCTTC; CDR3aa: CASSLSVDYNEQFF
d_gene: TRBD2; v_gene: TRBV9; j_gene: TRBJ2-3; abundance: .; CDR3nt: TGTGCCAGCAGCGTCTGGAGCGGGGAAAGCACAGATACGCAGTATTTT; CDR3aa: CASSVWSGESTDTQYF
d_gene: TRBD1; v_gene: TRBV19; j_gene: TRBJ2-7; abundance: .; CDR3nt: TGTGCCACCGGACAGGGTAACGACGAGCAGTACTTC; CDR3aa: CATGQGNDEQYF
d_gene: .; v_gene: TRBV7-3; j_gene: TRBJ2-5; abundance: .; CDR3nt: TGTGCCAGCAGCTTAACAGGGATGGGACTCGGGGAGACCCAGTACTTC; CDR3aa: CASSLTGMGLGETQYF
d_gene: .; v_gene: TRBV19; j_gene: TRBJ1-2; abundance: .; CDR3nt: TGTGCCAGTAGTATGGGTTATGGCTACACCTTC; CDR3aa: CASSMGYGYTF
d_gene: TRBD2; v_gene: TRBV10-3; j_gene: TRBJ2-5; abundance: .; CDR3nt: TGTGCCATCAGTAGCGGGGGGGTGGGCCAAGAGACCCAGTACTTC; CDR3aa: CAISSGGVGQETQYF
d_gene: TRBD2; v_gene: TRBV5-1; j_gene: TRBJ2-6; abundance: .; CDR3nt: TGCGCCAGCAGCCCCGGGACTAGCGGGGGTGGGGCCAACGTCCTGACTTTC; CDR3aa: CASSPGTSGGGANVLTF
d_gene: .; v_gene: TRBV6-5; j_gene: TRBJ1-1; abundance: .; CDR3nt: TGTGCCAGCAGCCTTAGGATGAACACTGAAGCTTTCTTT; CDR3aa: CASSLRMNTEAFF
d_gene: .; v_gene: TRBV6-1; j_gene: TRBJ1-3; abundance: .; CDR3nt: TGTGCCAGCAGTTTACAGGGATCGACGGGAAACACCATATATTTT; CDR3aa: CASSLQGSTGNTIYF
d_gene: .; v_gene: TRBV28; j_gene: TRBJ1-4; abundance: .; CDR3nt: TGTGCCAGCACCCGCGGAGCAACTAATGAAAAACTGTTTTTT; CDR3aa: CASTRGATNEKLFF
d_gene: .; v_gene: TRBV7-3; j_gene: TRBJ2-3; abundance: few; CDR3nt: TGTGCCAGCAGCTTACTAGGGCAGTCAGATACGCAGTATTTT; CDR3aa: CASSLLGQSDTQYF
d_gene: TRBD2; v_gene: TRBV11-1; j_gene: TRBJ2-1; abundance: .; CDR3nt: TGTGCCAGCGCAAACGGCGGGGGTACCTACAATGAGCAGTTCTTC; CDR3aa: CASANGGGTYNEQFF
d_gene: .; v_gene: TRBV21-1; j_gene: TRBJ2-2; abundance: .; CDR3nt: TGTGCCAGCAGCAAAGGAGGGGGGAGGGACGACACCGGGGAGCTGTTTTTT; CDR3aa: CASSKGGGRDDTGELFF
d_gene: .; v_gene: TRBV7-9; j_gene: TRBJ2-5; abundance: once; CDR3nt: TGTGCCAGCAGCTCAGTTGCGGAGACCCAGTACTTC; CDR3aa: CASSSVAETQYF
d_gene: .; v_gene: TRBV6-6; j_gene: TRBJ1-3; abundance: .; CDR3nt: TGTGCCAGCAGGGAGGGTTCTGGAAACACCATATATTTT; CDR3aa: CASREGSGNTIYF
d_gene: TRBD2; v_gene: TRBV29-1; j_gene: TRBJ2-3; abundance: .; CDR3nt: TGCAGCGTCAGGAGGAATAGCGGGGGGCCAGATACGCAGTATTTT; CDR3aa: CSVRRNSGGPDTQYF
d_gene: TRBD1; v_gene: TRBV18; j_gene: TRBJ1-1; abundance: .; CDR3nt: TGTGCCAGCTCACCGCAGACAGGGGCGGGTGAAGCTTTCTTT; CDR3aa: CASSPQTGAGEAFF
d_gene: .; v_gene: TRBV19; j_gene: TRBJ2-2; abundance: .; CDR3nt: TGTGCCAGTAGAAACTCTCAACCGGGACGGGAACTAACCGGGGAGCTGTTTTTT; CDR3aa: CASRNSQPGRELTGELFF
d_gene: .; v_gene: TRBV28; j_gene: TRBJ1-1; abundance: .; CDR3nt: TGTGCCAGCAGACCTCCACGCGACAGACAGGCTTTCTTT; CDR3aa: CASRPPRDRQAFF
d_gene: .; v_gene: TRBV5-1; j_gene: TRBJ2-3; abundance: once; CDR3nt: TGCGCCAGCAGCTTGTCGGGCAGAGGCACAGATACGCAGTATTTT; CDR3aa: CASSLSGRGTDTQYF
d_gene: TRBD1; v_gene: TRBV5-1; j_gene: TRBJ2-3; abundance: .; CDR3nt: TGCGCCAGCAGCTTCAACCCAAGGACAGGGGCCACAGATACGCAGTATTTT; CDR3aa: CASSFNPRTGATDTQYF
d_gene: TRBD2; v_gene: TRBV7-2; j_gene: TRBJ2-4; abundance: once; CDR3nt: TGTGCCAGCAGCCGGACTAGCGATCAAAACATTCAGTACTTC; CDR3aa: CASSRTSDQNIQYF
d_gene: .; v_gene: TRBV19; j_gene: TRBJ2-3; abundance: .; CDR3nt: TGTGCCAGTAGTATAAAGGGCATTGGCGCAGATACGCAGTATTTT; CDR3aa: CASSIKGIGADTQYF
d_gene: TRBD1; v_gene: TRBV4-1; j_gene: TRBJ2-3; abundance: .; CDR3nt: TGCGCCAGCAGCCAAGTGGCGACAGGGTTTCGCACAGATACGCAGTATTTT; CDR3aa: CASSQVATGFRTDTQYF
d_gene: .; v_gene: TRBV2; j_gene: TRBJ1-1; abundance: .; CDR3nt: TGTGCCAGCAGCGGAGGGGGGATCATGAACACTGAAGCTTTCTTT; CDR3aa: CASSGGGIMNTEAFF
d_gene: .; v_gene: TRBV2; j_gene: TRBJ1-1; abundance: .; CDR3nt: TGTGCCAGCAGTTCAAGGGGCAACACTGAAGCTTTCTTT; CDR3aa: CASSSRGNTEAFF
d_gene: .; v_gene: TRBV5-1; j_gene: TRBJ1-2; abundance: .; CDR3nt: TGCGCCAGCAGCTTTGCAGGGTCCTATGGCTACACCTTC; CDR3aa: CASSFAGSYGYTF
d_gene: .; v_gene: TRBV5-6; j_gene: TRBJ1-4; abundance: .; CDR3nt: TGTGCCAGCAGCCTTGGATGGTCTCGGCAAAAACTGTTTTTT; CDR3aa: CASSLGWSRQKLFF